The subject of this entry is one TCR beta chain. The data stem from a study of control samples from healthy donors and cancer patients. Trimming removed 4 bases at V and 5 bases at J, with 14 bases between. The germline gives CDR1 MNHEY, CDR2 SVGAGI. The CDR3 length is 14 residues. Data came from immunoSEQ multiplex PCR; TCRdb stores just in-frame clones and leaves some out. This sample has 250,000 to 300,000 clones, with about four fifths found just once. The receptor comes from a woman aged 60 to 75 with lung cancer. The chain is built from TRBV6-5 and TRBJ1-1, with TRBD1 as a possible D gene (6 bases). Material: PBMCs. The DNA of the CDR3 is TGTGCCAGCAGTTCGATCAGGGGAGGGACTGAAGCTTTCTTT. Protein: CASSSIRGGTEAFF.